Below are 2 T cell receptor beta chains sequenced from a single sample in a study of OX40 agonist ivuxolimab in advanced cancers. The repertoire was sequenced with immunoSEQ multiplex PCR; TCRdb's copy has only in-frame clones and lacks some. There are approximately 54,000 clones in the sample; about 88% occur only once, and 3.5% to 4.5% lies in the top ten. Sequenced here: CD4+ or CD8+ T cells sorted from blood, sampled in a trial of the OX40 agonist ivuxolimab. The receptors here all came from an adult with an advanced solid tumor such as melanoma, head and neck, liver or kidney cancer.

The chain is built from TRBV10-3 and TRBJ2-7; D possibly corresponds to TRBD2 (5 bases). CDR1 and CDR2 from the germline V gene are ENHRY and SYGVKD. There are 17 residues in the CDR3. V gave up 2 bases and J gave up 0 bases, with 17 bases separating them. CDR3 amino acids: CAISEKEVARTSYEQYF. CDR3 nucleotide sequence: TGTGCCATCAGTGAGAAGGAGGTAGCGAGAACCTCCTACGAGCAGTACTTC.

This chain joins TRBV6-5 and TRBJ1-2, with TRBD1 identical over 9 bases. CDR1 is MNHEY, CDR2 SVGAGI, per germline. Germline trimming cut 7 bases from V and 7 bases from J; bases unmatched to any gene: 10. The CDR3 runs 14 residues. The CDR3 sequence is CASTGGQGLGGYTF. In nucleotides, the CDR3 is TGTGCCAGCACCGGGGGACAGGGTTTAGGTGGCTACACCTTC.